The 27 T cell receptor beta chains given below trace back to one sample, sequenced in a study of technical replicates of blood from a few donors. The protocol was immunoSEQ multiplex PCR, while the TCRdb copy is restricted to in-frame clones and leaves out a portion. The table records 79,000 or so clones, roughly nine tenths of them present only once. Sequencing input: T cells isolated from PBMCs. These receptors originate from a human donor in good health.

This chain links TRBV5-1 with TRBJ1-1, with a tentative D call TRBD1 (5 bases). The CDR3 contains 15 residues. Per the germline V gene, CDR1 is SGHRS and CDR2 is YFSETQ. Trimming pared 0 bases from V and 0 bases from J, leaving 9 bases between. CDR3: CASSLAGTLNTEAFF. CDR3 coding DNA: TGCGCCAGCAGCTTGGCAGGGACTCTGAACACTGAAGCTTTCTTT.

The V and J genes are TRBV18 and TRBJ1-5; D might be TRBD1 (5 bases). Germline V gene lookup returns CDR1 KGHSH and CDR2 LQKENI. The CDR3 consists of 13 residues. V lost 5 bases, J lost 4 bases, and 9 bases lay in between. CDR3 DNA sequence: TGTGCCAGCTCAGATGACAGTAATCAGCCCCAGCATTTT. It is translated as CASSDDSNQPQHF.

This rearrangement joins TRBV7-9 to TRBJ2-2; D is ambiguous. The CDR3 is 13 amino acids. The V end was cut by 7 bases, the J end by 8 bases, with 14 bases between. CDR1 SEHNR and CDR2 FQNEAQ come from the germline V gene (reference sequence). The CDR3 DNA reads as TGTGCCAGCACACCGGCGGTCGTGGGGGAGCTGTTTTTT. The encoded protein is CASTPAVVGELFF.

The chain couples TRBV5-1 to TRBJ2-7, with 8 bases that match TRBD2. CDR3 length equals 17 residues. J was trimmed by 2 bases and V by 0 bases; bases with no gene match: 10. Germline CDR1 reads SGHRS; CDR2 reads YFSETQ. The CDR3 loop reads CASSLEGLVIPTYEQYF. The CDR3 nucleotides read TGCGCCAGCAGCTTGGAGGGACTAGTAATCCCCACCTACGAGCAGTACTTC. The complete variable domain, with remaining parts taken from reference TRBV5-1 and TRBJ2-7, reads KAGVTQTPRYLIKTRGQQVTLSCSPISGHRSVSWYQQTPGQGLQFLFEYFSETQRNKGNFPGRFSGRQFSNSRSEMNVSTLELGDSALYLCASSLEGLVIPTYEQYFGPGTRLTVT.

The gene calls are TRBV7-9 and TRBJ1-1; D is unresolved. The germline V and J ends were trimmed by 5 bases and 0 bases, with 4 bases remaining between them. There are 12 residues in the CDR3. Germline lookup yields CDR1 SEHNR and CDR2 FQNEAQ (reference sequence). The CDR3 nucleotides read TGTGCCAGCAGCCTTCTGAACACTGAAGCTTTCTTT. Translating it yields CASSLLNTEAFF.

This chain links TRBV7-2 with TRBJ2-1, with TRBD2 as a possible D gene (6 bases). Trimming took 2 bases from V and 9 from J, leaving 14 bases between them. Germline V gives CDR1 SGHTA, CDR2 FQGNSA. CDR3 length: 14 amino acids. The CDR3 region is CASSLLREHVEQFF. The CDR3 region has the DNA TGTGCCAGCAGCTTACTCCGGGAGCACGTTGAGCAGTTCTTC.

J is TRBJ2-7 and V is TRBV19; 8 bases map to TRBD1. The junction had 7 bases not matched to a gene; V was cut back by 9 bases and J by 3 bases. CDR1 is LNHDA, CDR2 SQIVND, per germline (reference sequence). The CDR3 is made up of 13 amino acids. This chain's CDR3 is CASRSQGDYEQYF. As DNA, the CDR3 is TGTGCCAGCCGCTCACAGGGGGACTACGAGCAGTACTTC.

The CDR3 loop reads CASIYFRDFNEQFF. In nucleotides, the CDR3 is TGTGCCAGCATTTATTTCCGGGACTTCAATGAGCAGTTCTTC. The chain carries TRBV27 and TRBJ2-1, with a weak D call TRBD2 (6 bases). Germline values: CDR1 MNHEY, CDR2 SMNVEV (reference sequence). The CDR3 spans 14 residues. V lost 7 bases to trimming and J lost 6 bases, with 16 bases between them.

With respect to this clone: One end of the junction varies from germline; a read error may be responsible. The rearrangement uses TRBV4-1 and TRBJ1-1; D gene uncertain. CDR3 length equals 12 residues. Per the germline V gene, CDR1 is MGHRA and CDR2 is YSYEKL. The CDR3 DNA reads TGCGCCACCAGCCCCGGCGGGACTGAAGCTTTCTTT. Protein: CATSPGGTEAFF.

This clone occurred once. The chain carries TRBV5-4 and TRBJ2-5; 11 nucleotides line up with TRBD1. J was trimmed by 5 bases and V by 4 bases; bases with no gene match: 10. CDR1 and CDR2 from the germline V gene are SGHNT and YYREEE (reference sequence). This CDR3 is 16 amino acids long. CDR3 DNA: TGTGCCAGCAGCCCACGGACAGGGGGCTATGGGGAGACCCAGTACTTC. Translated, it gives CASSPRTGGYGETQYF.

The rearrangement links TRBV28 to TRBJ2-5; weak D call: TRBD2 (6 bases). The CDR3 is 12 residues long. Trimming removed 8 bases at V and 4 bases at J, with 11 bases between. Germline assignment: CDR1 MDHEN and CDR2 SYDVKM. The CDR3 bases are TGTGCCAGCCGGGGGAAAAGAGAGACCCAGTACTTC. This encodes CASRGKRETQYF.

This clone was counted a single time. This rearrangement joins TRBV5-1 to TRBJ2-3; 7 nucleotides agree with TRBD2. This CDR3 comprises 13 residues. With 3 bases clipped from V and 3 bases from J, the junction kept 1 base outside the gene matches. Germline-derived CDR1 and CDR2 are SGHRS and YFSETQ. The CDR3 here is CASSWTRTDTQYF. CDR3 in DNA: TGCGCCAGCAGCTGGACTAGAACAGATACGCAGTATTTT. Variable domain in full (rest from reference TRBV5-1 and TRBJ2-3): KAGVTQTPRYLIKTRGQQVTLSCSPISGHRSVSWYQQTPGQGLQFLFEYFSETQRNKGNFPGRFSGRQFSNSRSEMNVSTLELGDSALYLCASSWTRTDTQYFGPGTRLTVL.

V gene TRBV30 combines with J gene TRBJ1-5; D is possibly TRBD1 (6 bases). CDR1 and CDR2 (germline): GTSNPN, SVGIG (reference sequence). Deletions cut 2 bases from V and 4 bases from J, with 9 bases between. The CDR3 is made up of 13 amino acids. In nucleotides, the CDR3 is TGTGCCTGGAGTAAACAGGGTAATCAGCCCCAGCATTTT. Its translation: CAWSKQGNQPQHF.

This chain connects TRBV5-1 to TRBJ2-3; the match to TRBD2 covers 9 bases. Trimming at V came to 7 bases and at J to 7 bases, leaving 10 bases not matched to a gene. The CDR3 covers 14 residues. Germline CDR1 reads SGHRS; CDR2 reads YFSETQ. Here the CDR3 reads CASRGSGSVNTQYF. The DNA of the CDR3 is TGCGCCAGCCGGGGTAGCGGGAGTGTAAATACGCAGTATTTT.

The chain is built from TRBV2 and TRBJ2-5, with TRBD2 identical over 9 bases. Losses at the gene ends were 4 bases for V and 4 bases for J; bases not matched to a gene: 10. The length of the CDR3 is 16 residues. The germline CDR1 and CDR2 sequences are SNHLY and FYNNEI. In nucleotides, the CDR3 is TGTGCCAGCAGTGCTATGGGCGGGGGGGCCGGAGAGACCCAGTACTTC. It codes for CASSAMGGGAGETQYF. Full variable domain (remainder filled in from reference TRBV2 and TRBJ2-5): EPEVTQTPSHQVTQMGQEVILRCVPISNHLYFYWYRQILGQKVEFLVSFYNNEISEKSEIFDDQFSVERPDGSNFTLKIRSTKLEDSAMYFCASSAMGGGAGETQYFGPGTRLLVL.

This CDR3 is CASSSHRGSYNEQFF. Written as DNA, the CDR3 is TGTGCCAGCAGTTCCCACAGGGGGAGCTACAATGAGCAGTTCTTC. J is TRBJ2-1 and V is TRBV27; 8 nucleotides agree with TRBD1. Germline assignment: CDR1 MNHEY and CDR2 SMNVEV (reference sequence). This CDR3 is 15 amino acids long. V lost 4 bases and J lost 3; bases outside the gene matches: 5.

This clone was detected once. This chain connects TRBV19 to TRBJ2-7, with 7 nucleotides matching TRBD2. The CDR3 extends over 15 amino acids. Germline assignment: CDR1 LNHDA and CDR2 SQIVND (reference sequence). J was trimmed by 2 bases and V by 3 bases; bases with no gene match: 7. The CDR3 reads CASSMGGTGAYEQYF. Here the CDR3 DNA reads TGTGCCAGTAGTATGGGGGGGACGGGAGCCTACGAGCAGTACTTC.

V is TRBV15 and J is TRBJ2-1, with 10 positions matching TRBD1. CDR1 LNHNV and CDR2 YYDKDF come from the germline V gene (reference sequence). V lost 3 bases and J lost 5; bases outside the gene matches: 4. The CDR3 sequence is 15 residues long. CDR3 DNA sequence: TGTGCCACCAGCAGGCGGGGACAGGGGAACAATGAGCAGTTCTTC. It yields the protein CATSRRGQGNNEQFF.

The rearrangement joins TRBV13 to TRBJ2-5; a weak D match, TRBD2 (5 bases). Germline lookup yields CDR1 PRHDT and CDR2 FYEKMQ (reference sequence). V shed 0 bases and J shed 7 bases, with 21 bases lying between them. The CDR3 is 17 amino acids. CDR3 sequence (DNA): TGTGCCAGCAGCTTAGGCGGGGTTCACCCCCGCCTTGGGACCCAGTACTTC. Translation: CASSLGGVHPRLGTQYF.

The chain joins TRBV28 to TRBJ1-2; D is possibly TRBD1 (6 bases). CDR3 length equals 14 residues. V shed 6 bases and J shed 5 bases, with 16 bases lying between them. CDR1 MDHEN and CDR2 SYDVKM come from the germline V gene. In nucleotides, the CDR3 is TGTGCCAGCAGCACACAGGGTACGCCTTATGGCTACACCTTC. The encoded protein is CASSTQGTPYGYTF.

V and J are TRBV6-5 and TRBJ2-7; TRBD2 aligns across 8 bases. The germline gives CDR1 MNHEY, CDR2 SVGAGI. The CDR3 contains 13 residues. V trimming: 4 bases; J trimming: 3 bases; junction bases outside the gene matches: 2. This CDR3 reads CASSSGGVYEQYF. The DNA for the CDR3 is TGTGCCAGCAGTTCGGGGGGGGTCTACGAGCAGTACTTC.

The rearrangement uses TRBV5-1 and TRBJ2-1, with TRBD2 matching 12 bases. Losses at the gene ends were 0 bases for V and 9 bases for J; bases not matched to a gene: 10. The germline V gene encodes CDR1 SGHRS and CDR2 YFSETQ. CDR3 length: 17 amino acids. The CDR3 sequence is CASSLALRTSGVSEQFF. Written as DNA, the CDR3 is TGCGCCAGCAGCTTGGCCCTAAGGACTAGCGGGGTGAGTGAGCAGTTCTTC. The whole variable domain, remainder taken from reference TRBV5-1 and TRBJ2-1, is KAGVTQTPRYLIKTRGQQVTLSCSPISGHRSVSWYQQTPGQGLQFLFEYFSETQRNKGNFPGRFSGRQFSNSRSEMNVSTLELGDSALYLCASSLALRTSGVSEQFFGPGTRLTVL.

The gene calls are TRBV11-2 and TRBJ2-7; 7 nucleotides match TRBD2. CDR3 length: 14 residues. The germline V gene has CDR1 SGHAT and CDR2 FQNNGV. The junction had 10 bases not matched to a gene; V was cut back by 8 bases and J by 3 bases. The CDR3 bases are TGTGCCAGCCAAAAGACTAGCTCCATCTACGAGCAGTACTTC. This translates into CASQKTSSIYEQYF.

Written as DNA, the CDR3 is TGTGCCAGCCCCCCAACAGGCCTAAGCATCTCCTACGAGCAGTACTTC. It is translated as CASPPTGLSISYEQYF. The J gene is TRBJ2-7, the V gene TRBV21-1; the table's D call TRBD1 went unverified against the DNA. TRBV21-1 is listed as a pseudogene. This CDR3 is built from 16 residues.

The rearrangement joins TRBV29-1 to TRBJ2-3; D perhaps matches TRBD2 (5 bases). Germline CDR1 and CDR2: SQVTM and ANQGSEA. Trimming stripped 6 bases from V and 2 bases from J, with 15 bases between. This CDR3 comprises 14 residues. The CDR3 is CSVPGYGHTDTQYF. In DNA form, the CDR3 reads TGCAGCGTCCCGGGGTACGGCCACACAGATACGCAGTATTTT.

The chain joins TRBV5-4 to TRBJ2-7; D may be TRBD1 (5 bases). CDR3 length: 17 amino acids. CDR1 and CDR2 from the germline V gene are SGHNT and YYREEE (reference sequence). Deletions cut 0 bases from V and 5 bases from J, with 21 bases between. Here the CDR3 DNA reads TGTGCCAGCAGCTTGGCGTCCGGGTCCAGGGTTCACCACGAGCAGTACTTC. Translation: CASSLASGSRVHHEQYF.

This clone was detected once. V gene TRBV10-3 combines with J gene TRBJ2-7; 7 bases map to TRBD2. The CDR3 is 18 residues long. CDR1 and CDR2 from the germline V gene are ENHRY and SYGVKD. Trimming removed 4 bases from V and 3 bases from J; junction bases left unmatched: 18. CDR3 DNA sequence: TGTGCCATCAGTGGCCAGAAAACTAGCGCGATGGGGAACTACGAGCAGTACTTC. It is translated as CAISGQKTSAMGNYEQYF.